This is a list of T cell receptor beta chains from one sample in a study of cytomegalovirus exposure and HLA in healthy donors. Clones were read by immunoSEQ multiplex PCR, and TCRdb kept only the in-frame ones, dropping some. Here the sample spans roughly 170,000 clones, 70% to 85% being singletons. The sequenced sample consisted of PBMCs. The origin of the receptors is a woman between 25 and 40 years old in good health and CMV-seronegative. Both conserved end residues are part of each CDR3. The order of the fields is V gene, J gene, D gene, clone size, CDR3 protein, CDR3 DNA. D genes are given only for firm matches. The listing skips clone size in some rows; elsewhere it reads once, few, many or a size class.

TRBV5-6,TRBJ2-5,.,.,CASSLVGGNQETQYF,TGTGCCAGCAGCTTGGTTGGGGGGAATCAAGAGACCCAGTACTTC
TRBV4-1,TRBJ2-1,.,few,CASSQLGSSYNEQFF,TGCGCCAGCAGCCAGCTTGGGAGCTCCTACAATGAGCAGTTCTTC
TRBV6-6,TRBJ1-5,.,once,CASSYNTANNQPQHF,TGTGCCAGCAGTTATAATACAGCTAATAATCAGCCCCAGCATTTT
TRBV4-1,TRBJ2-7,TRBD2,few,CASSQDPLAGLYEQYF,TGCGCCAGCAGCCAAGATCCACTAGCGGGGCTCTACGAGCAGTACTTC
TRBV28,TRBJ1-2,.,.,CASSLWAGYYGYTF,TGTGCCAGCAGCCTCTGGGCGGGTTACTATGGCTACACCTTC
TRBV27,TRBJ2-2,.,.,CASSPGTNTGELFF,TGTGCCAGCAGCCCCGGGACGAACACCGGGGAGCTGTTTTTT
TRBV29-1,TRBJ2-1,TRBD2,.,CSHSGRTYNEQFF,TGCAGCCATAGCGGGAGGACCTACAATGAGCAGTTCTTC
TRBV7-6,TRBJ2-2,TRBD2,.,CASSQPLAGGPGELFF,TGTGCCAGCAGCCAGCCGCTAGCGGGAGGGCCCGGGGAGCTGTTTTTT
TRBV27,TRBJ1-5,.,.,CASSLSWGGNQPQHF,TGTGCCAGCAGTTTATCTTGGGGGGGCAATCAGCCCCAGCATTTT
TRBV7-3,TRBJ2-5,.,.,CASSLTDAGRGAETQYF,TGTGCCAGCAGCTTAACGGACGCGGGCAGGGGGGCAGAGACCCAGTACTTC
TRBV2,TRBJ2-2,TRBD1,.,CASSQGRGRFISGTGELFF,TGTGCCAGCAGTCAGGGCAGGGGGCGCTTTATATCCGGCACCGGGGAGCTGTTTTTT
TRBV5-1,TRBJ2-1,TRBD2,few,CASSWGLAGHYNEQFF,TGCGCCAGCAGCTGGGGACTAGCGGGGCACTACAATGAGCAGTTCTTC
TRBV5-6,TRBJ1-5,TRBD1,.,CASSRTGENQPQHF,TGTGCCAGCAGCAGAACAGGGGAGAATCAGCCCCAGCATTTT
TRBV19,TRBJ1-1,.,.,CASSILSGLGTEAFF,TGTGCCAGTAGTATCTTGTCAGGGTTGGGCACTGAAGCTTTCTTT
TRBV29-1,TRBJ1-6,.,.,CSAGEVNNSPLHF,TGCAGCGCGGGGGAGGTAAATAATTCACCCCTCCACTTT
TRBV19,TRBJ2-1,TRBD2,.,CASSLGTSGGYNEQFF,TGTGCCAGTAGTCTCGGGACTAGCGGGGGCTACAATGAGCAGTTCTTC
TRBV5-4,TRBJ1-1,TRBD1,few,CASSTRDRLNTEAFF,TGTGCCAGCAGCACCCGGGACAGGCTGAACACTGAAGCTTTCTTT
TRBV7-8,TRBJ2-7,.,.,CASSSSQGREWAYEQYF,TGTGCCAGCAGCTCATCCCAGGGGCGGGAGTGGGCCTACGAGCAGTACTTC
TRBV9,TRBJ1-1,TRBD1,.,CASSVDRGWNTEAFF,TGTGCCAGCAGCGTGGACAGGGGTTGGAACACTGAAGCTTTCTTT
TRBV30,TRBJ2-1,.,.,CAWSLAVGEQFF,TGTGCCTGGAGCCTGGCGGTGGGTGAGCAGTTCTTC
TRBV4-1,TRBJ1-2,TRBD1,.,CASRDRDRGIYGYPF,TGCGCCAGCAGGGACCGGGACAGGGGCATCTATGGCTACCCCTTC
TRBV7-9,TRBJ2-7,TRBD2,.,CASSRGGGPPYEQYF,TGTGCCAGCAGCCGGGGCGGGGGGCCACCCTACGAGCAGTACTTC
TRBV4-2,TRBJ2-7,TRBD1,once,CASSPGTGYLYEQYF,TGTGCCAGCAGCCCCGGGACAGGCTACCTTTACGAGCAGTACTTC
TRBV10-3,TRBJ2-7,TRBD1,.,CAISDPGQRYYEQYF,TGTGCCATCAGTGACCCGGGACAGCGCTACTACGAGCAGTACTTC
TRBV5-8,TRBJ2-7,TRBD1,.,CASSFYRGGVSYEQYF,TGTGCCAGCAGCTTCTACAGGGGCGGAGTTTCCTACGAGCAGTACTTC
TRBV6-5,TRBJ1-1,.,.,CASSYSRGLGTEAFF,TGTGCCAGCAGTTACTCGAGAGGGCTCGGCACTGAAGCTTTCTTT
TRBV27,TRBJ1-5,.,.,CASSPYRGRGGNQPQHF,TGTGCCAGCAGTCCGTATAGGGGTCGAGGCGGCAATCAGCCCCAGCATTTT
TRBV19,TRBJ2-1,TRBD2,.,CASTPLAGGSNEQFF,TGTGCCAGCACCCCACTAGCGGGGGGAAGCAATGAGCAGTTCTTC
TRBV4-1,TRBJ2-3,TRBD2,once,CASSQDIGGGAPDTQYF,TGCGCCAGCAGCCAAGATATCGGCGGGGGGGCCCCAGATACGCAGTATTTT
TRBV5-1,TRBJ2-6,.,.,CASSLAGTGANVLTF,TGCGCCAGCAGCTTGGCAGGTACTGGGGCCAACGTCCTGACTTTC
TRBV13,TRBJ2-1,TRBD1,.,CASRGQPYNEQFF,TGTGCCAGCAGGGGACAGCCCTACAATGAGCAGTTCTTC
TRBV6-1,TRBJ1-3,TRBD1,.,CASSPLRQGGNTIYF,TGTGCCAGCAGTCCCCTTAGACAGGGTGGAAACACCATATATTTT
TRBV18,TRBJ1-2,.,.,CASSRARDGYYGYTF,TGTGCCAGCTCTCGCGCGAGGGATGGGTACTATGGCTACACCTTC
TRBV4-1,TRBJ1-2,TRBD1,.,CASSQQIRDSVYGYTF,TGCGCCAGCAGCCAACAAATCCGGGACAGCGTCTATGGCTACACCTTC
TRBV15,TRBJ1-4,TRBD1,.,CATRYRGYNEKLFF,TGTGCCACCAGGTACAGGGGGTATAATGAAAAACTGTTTTTT
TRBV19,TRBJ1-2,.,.,CASSGFGSYTF,TGTGCCAGTAGTGGTTTCGGGAGCTACACCTTC
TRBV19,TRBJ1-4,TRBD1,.,CASTKGQGINEKLFF,TGTGCCAGTACAAAAGGACAGGGAATTAATGAAAAACTGTTTTTT
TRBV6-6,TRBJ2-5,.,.,CASSRTVQETQYF,TGTGCCAGCAGTCGGACAGTGCAAGAGACCCAGTACTTC
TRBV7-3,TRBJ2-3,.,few,CASSYSGGTDTQYF,TGTGCCAGCAGCTACTCCGGGGGCACAGATACGCAGTATTTT
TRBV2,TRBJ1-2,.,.,CASSSPEGGISLSYGYTF,TGTGCCAGCAGTTCCCCTGAGGGAGGGATCTCCCTTAGCTATGGCTACACCTTC